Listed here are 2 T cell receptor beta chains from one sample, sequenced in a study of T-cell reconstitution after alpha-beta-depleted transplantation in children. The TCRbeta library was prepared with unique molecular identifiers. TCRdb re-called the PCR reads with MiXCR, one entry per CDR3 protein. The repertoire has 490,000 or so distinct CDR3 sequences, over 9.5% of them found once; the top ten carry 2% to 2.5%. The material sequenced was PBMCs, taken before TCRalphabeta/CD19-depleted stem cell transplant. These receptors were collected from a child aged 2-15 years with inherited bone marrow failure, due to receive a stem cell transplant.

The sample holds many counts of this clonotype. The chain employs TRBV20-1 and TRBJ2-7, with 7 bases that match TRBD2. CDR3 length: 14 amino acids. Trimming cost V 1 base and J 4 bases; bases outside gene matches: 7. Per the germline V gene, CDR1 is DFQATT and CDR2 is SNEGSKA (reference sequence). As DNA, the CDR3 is TGCAGTGCTAGAGGGACTAGAGTTTTGTACGAGCAGTACTTC. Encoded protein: CSARGTRVLYEQYF.

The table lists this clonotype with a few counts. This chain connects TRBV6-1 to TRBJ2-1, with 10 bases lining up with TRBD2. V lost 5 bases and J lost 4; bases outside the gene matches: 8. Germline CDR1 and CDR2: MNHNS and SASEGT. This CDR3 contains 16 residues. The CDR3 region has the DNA TGTGCCAGCAGTCAATGGACTAGCGGCCGGTACAATGAGCAGTTCTTC. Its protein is CASSQWTSGRYNEQFF.